This record covers a single T cell receptor beta chain. In its sample, this clone was seen a few times. What antigen it recognizes has not been identified. Base qualities were left out, and no much larger clone turns up one base away. Compared with germline, V lacks 6 bases and J lacks 6 bases; bases without a gene match: 6. CDR1 and CDR2 are read off the germline V gene as SGHTA and FQGNSA. The CDR3 numbers 13 residues from cysteine through phenylalanine. This entry keeps only the CDR3 DNA: 39 bases, framed from base 1. The sample comes from a study of shared clonotypes between healthy human individuals (dated by TCRdb to about 2020). For the study in its entirety: Three men and a couple of women, aged 18 to 49 years, made up the cohort. To estimate repertoire size and how much clonotypes are shared between individuals, the study performed deep sequencing of blood TCR repertoires from roughly five healthy adults. Different laboratories and diverse techniques were used to prepare libraries and sequence TCR repertoires, to increase sequencing depth and limit assay-specific biases. Each donor's leukapheresis produced roughly between roughly 0.85 and 9.5 billion PBMCs. For each donor, CD4 naive and CD4 memory were each run on three plates, CD8 naive on two plates, and CD8 memory on one plate.

TCR CDR3 regions were amplified from genomic DNA by multiplex PCR using the deep immunoSEQ assay. Extracted genomic DNA from each cell subset was spread evenly across all wells of several immunoSEQ 96-well plates, with each plate serving as a replicate. Each replicate PCR for sorted subsets received around 210 ng genomic DNA, equal to roughly 30,000 T cell genomes. The purified libraries were quantified using a Qubit 3.0 fluorometer, sized with a Bioanalyzer 2100, and then quantified again using the KAPA Library Quantification kit. Each immunoSEQ 96-well plate was sequenced on its own single-read 150-cycle Illumina NextSeq 550 flow cell. Regarding the original processing steps: The immunoSEQ output contained only junctional sequences without quality scores, so filtering could not match that applied to full-length reads. Sequences were annotated with PyIR, a Python wrapper for IgBLAST v1.9, using IMGT germline references to assign V/J genes and CDR3. Reads with weak V/J assignments (E-value above 1e-6), missing CDR3, stop codons, out-of-frame junctions, or ambiguous translated residues were removed. V3J clonotypes were defined as sequences sharing the same inferred V gene, J gene, and CDR3 amino acid sequence. To compute the percentage overlap between repertoires, the number of shared unique clonotypes was divided by the size of the smaller repertoire. Repertoire richness was assessed with RTK rarefaction, the Chao1 estimator, and Recon v2.1 estimates of unobserved clonotypes. For all TCRbeta clonotypes obtained by the gDNA method from a few donors, generation probabilities were computed with OLGA. The immuneACCESS repertoire file appears here via TCRdb, limited to in-frame rearrangements. These files lack a portion of the clones; in checked studies, under half of the deficit traces to unresolved V genes, and the cause of the others is not known. That table furnishes V, J and clone size, whereas the DNA furnished D and trimming. A total of more than 2 million clones appear in this sample, around 95% of them only once. The leading ten clones occupy roughly 0.13% of the sample.

The donors were healthy, HIV-negative adults with no recently reported acute infections or vaccinations. Every donor was a Caucasian adult residing in Nashville, Tennessee, USA. CD4+ T cells were enriched by magnetic negative selection, after which naive cells were positively selected on CD45RA and the negative fraction was taken as the memory subset. After blood collection by leukapheresis, PBMCs were isolated using Ficoll-Histopaque density gradient centrifugation and then cryopreserved in the vapor phase of liquid nitrogen. Purity and quantity of every magnetically sorted T cell population were checked by analytical flow cytometry. Genomic DNA was isolated from every sorted fraction and measured by UV absorbance on a Nanodrop 2000c. Broader findings and caveats from the paper: Rarefaction of sorted-subset datasets indicated incomplete sequencing despite the large sequencing depth. Clonotypes shared by all four sorted-subset donors showed higher generation probabilities than non-shared clonotypes. Pairwise subsampling led to the expectation that sequencing depth would affect the degree of clonotype sharing among donors. Larger estimated clonotype richness was generally found for naive subsets than for memory subsets. The genetic and exposure-history diversity represented was limited by the small number of donors. Sharing across four donors was observed for roughly 5% of naive CD4, 3% to 3.5% of naive CD8, around 2.5% of memory CD4, and less than 0.45% of memory CD8 clonotypes. Sampling was restricted to blood, and TCR repertoires in tissues likely differ from the TCR repertoires found in blood.

The source is a man younger than 35 in good health. The V and J segments used are TRBV7-2 and TRBJ1-2, with 8 middle bases fitting TRBD1. The material sequenced was naive CD4+ T cells sorted from blood. The cell subset or site label of this sample denotes: CD45RA+ positively selected. CDR3 protein: CASRRTGTDGYTF. In nucleotide form, the sequence is TGTGCCAGCAGACGGACAGGGACGGATGGCTACACCTTC.